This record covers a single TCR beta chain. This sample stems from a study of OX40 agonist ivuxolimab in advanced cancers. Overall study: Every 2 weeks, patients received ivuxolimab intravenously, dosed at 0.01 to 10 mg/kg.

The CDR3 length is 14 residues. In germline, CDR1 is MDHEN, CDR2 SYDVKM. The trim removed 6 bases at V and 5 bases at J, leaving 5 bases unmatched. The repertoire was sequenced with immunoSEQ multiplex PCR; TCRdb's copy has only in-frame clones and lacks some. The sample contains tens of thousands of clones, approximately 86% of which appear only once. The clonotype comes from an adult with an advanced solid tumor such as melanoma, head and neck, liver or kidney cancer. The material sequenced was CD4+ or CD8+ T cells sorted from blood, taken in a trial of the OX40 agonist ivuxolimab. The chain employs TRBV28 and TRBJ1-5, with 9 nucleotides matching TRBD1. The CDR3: CASRQGQGYQPQHF. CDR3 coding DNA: TGTGCCAGCAGACAAGGACAGGGGTATCAGCCCCAGCATTTT.